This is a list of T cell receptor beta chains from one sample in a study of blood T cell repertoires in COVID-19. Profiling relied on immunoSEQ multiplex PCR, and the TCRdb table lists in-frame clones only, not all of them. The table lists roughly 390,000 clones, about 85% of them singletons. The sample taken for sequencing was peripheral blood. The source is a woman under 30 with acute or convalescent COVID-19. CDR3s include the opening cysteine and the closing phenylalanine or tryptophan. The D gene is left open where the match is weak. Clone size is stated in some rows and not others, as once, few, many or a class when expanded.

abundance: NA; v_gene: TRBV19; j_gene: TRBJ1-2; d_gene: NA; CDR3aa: CASRDRDYGGYTF; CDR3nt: TGTGCCAGTAGGGACAGAGATTATGGAGGCTACACCTTC
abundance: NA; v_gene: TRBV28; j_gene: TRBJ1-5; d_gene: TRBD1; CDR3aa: CASSSRVVDRAHQPQHF; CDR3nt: TGTGCCAGCAGTTCCCGGGTCGTGGACAGGGCCCATCAGCCCCAGCATTTT
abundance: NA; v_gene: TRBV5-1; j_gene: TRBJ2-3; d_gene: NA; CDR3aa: CASSLGGGTDTQYF; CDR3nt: TGCGCCAGCAGCTTGGGAGGCGGCACAGATACGCAGTATTTT
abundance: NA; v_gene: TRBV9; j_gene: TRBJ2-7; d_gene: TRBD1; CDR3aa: CASSAWGTGTYEQYF; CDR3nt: TGTGCCAGCAGCGCGTGGGGGACAGGGACCTACGAGCAGTACTTC
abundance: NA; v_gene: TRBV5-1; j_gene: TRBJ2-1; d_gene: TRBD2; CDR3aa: CASSLAGGEYNEQFF; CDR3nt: TGCGCCAGCAGCTTAGCGGGGGGCGAGTACAATGAGCAGTTCTTC
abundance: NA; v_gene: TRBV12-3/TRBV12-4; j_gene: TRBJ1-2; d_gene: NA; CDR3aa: CASSLGLLEGYTF; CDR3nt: TGTGCCAGCAGTTTAGGGCTGCTGGAGGGCTACACCTTC
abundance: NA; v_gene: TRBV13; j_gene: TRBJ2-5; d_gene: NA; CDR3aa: CASSGGETQYF; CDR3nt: TGTGCCAGCAGCGGGGGGGAGACCCAGTACTTC
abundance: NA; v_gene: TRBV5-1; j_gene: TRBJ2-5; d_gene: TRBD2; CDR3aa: CASSLVGGAQYF; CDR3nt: TGCGCCAGCAGCTTGGTTGGGGGGGCCCAGTACTTC
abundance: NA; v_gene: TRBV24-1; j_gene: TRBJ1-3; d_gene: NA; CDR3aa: CATSDEGRVLFSGNTIYF; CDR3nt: TGTGCCACCAGTGACGAAGGGAGGGTCCTCTTCTCTGGAAACACCATATATTTT
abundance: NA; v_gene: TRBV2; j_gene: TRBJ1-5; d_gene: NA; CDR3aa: CASSRGTQNSNQPQHF; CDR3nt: TGTGCCAGCAGTCGTGGGACTCAAAATAGCAATCAGCCCCAGCATTTT
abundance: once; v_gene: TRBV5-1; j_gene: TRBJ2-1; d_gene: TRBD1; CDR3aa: CASSLEGTGIKNEQFF; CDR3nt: TGCGCCAGCAGCTTGGAAGGGACAGGGATTAAGAATGAGCAGTTCTTC
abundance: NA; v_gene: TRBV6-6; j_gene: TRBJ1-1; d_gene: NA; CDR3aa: CATSAGGQTEAFF; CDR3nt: TGTGCCACTTCGGCGGGGGGCCAAACTGAAGCTTTCTTT
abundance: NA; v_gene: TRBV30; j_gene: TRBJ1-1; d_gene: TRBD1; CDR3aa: CASVFMDRGREAFF; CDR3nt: TGTGCCTCCGTTTTCATGGACAGGGGGCGTGAAGCTTTCTTT
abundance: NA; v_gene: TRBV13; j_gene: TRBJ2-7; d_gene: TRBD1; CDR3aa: CASSSRDRSSYEQYF; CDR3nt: TGTGCCAGCAGCTCCCGGGACAGGAGCTCCTACGAGCAGTACTTC
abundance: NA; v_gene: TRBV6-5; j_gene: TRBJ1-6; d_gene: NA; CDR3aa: CASSYEGTLDEALHF; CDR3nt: TGTGCCAGCAGTTACGAGGGGACTCTCGACGAAGCCCTCCACTTT
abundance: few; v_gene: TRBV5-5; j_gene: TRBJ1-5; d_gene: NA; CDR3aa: CASSLGEYQPQHF; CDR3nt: TGTGCCAGCAGCTTGGGGGAGTATCAGCCCCAGCATTTT
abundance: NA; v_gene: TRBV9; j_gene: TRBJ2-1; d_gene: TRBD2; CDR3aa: CASSPEDSGSRGYNEQFF; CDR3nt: TGTGCCAGCAGCCCAGAAGATAGCGGGAGCCGTGGCTACAATGAGCAGTTCTTC
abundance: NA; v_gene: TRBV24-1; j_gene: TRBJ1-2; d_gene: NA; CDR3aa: CATSDTFGYTF; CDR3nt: TGTGCCACCAGTGACACATTTGGCTACACCTTC
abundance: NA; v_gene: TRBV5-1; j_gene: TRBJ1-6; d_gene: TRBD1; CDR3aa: CASSLEGQGASPLHF; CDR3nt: TGCGCCAGCAGCTTGGAGGGACAGGGGGCCTCACCCCTCCACTTT
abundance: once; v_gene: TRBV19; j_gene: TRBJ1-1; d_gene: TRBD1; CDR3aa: CASSLTGDTEAFF; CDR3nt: TGTGCCAGTAGTTTAACAGGGGACACTGAAGCTTTCTTT
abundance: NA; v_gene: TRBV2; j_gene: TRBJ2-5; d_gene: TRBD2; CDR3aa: CASSEGSGKYQETQYF; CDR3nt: TGTGCCAGCAGTGAAGGTAGCGGGAAGTACCAAGAGACCCAGTACTTC
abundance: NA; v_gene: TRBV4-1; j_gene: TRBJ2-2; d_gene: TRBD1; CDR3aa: CASSQVGLGTGTGELFF; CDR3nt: TGCGCCAGCAGCCAAGTTGGCCTCGGGACAGGCACCGGGGAGCTGTTTTTT